This is a list of T cell receptor beta chains from one sample in a study of T cells in Graves' hyperthyroidism and ophthalmopathy. Each CDR3 protein is one row after TCRdb ran MiXCR on the multiplex PCR reads. The table has 300,000 to 400,000 distinct CDR3 sequences, under 20% seen once. The sample taken for sequencing was blood. The source of these receptors is a man aged 18 to 35 with Graves' ophthalmopathy. Both conserved end residues are part of each CDR3. D genes are given only for firm matches. Not every row has a clone size; where given, it reads once, few, many or a size class.

abundance,v_gene,j_gene,len,d_gene,CDR3nt,CDR3aa
few,TRBV6-1,TRBJ1-1,16,TRBD1,TGTGCCAGCAGTGAGGTAGAGGGGGCGTTGAACACTGAGGCTTTCTTT,CASSEVEGALNTEAFF
few,TRBV6-1,TRBJ2-7,14,TRBD1,TGTGCCAGCAGAACAGGGACAGGGGATTACGAGCAGTACTTC,CASRTGTGDYEQYF
NA,TRBV6-2/TRBV6-3,TRBJ1-2,16,TRBD1,TGTGCCAGCACCGCCCTATTACCGGGACAGGGGCATGGCTACACCTTC,CASTALLPGQGHGYTF
NA,TRBV10-3,TRBJ2-7,16,TRBD2,TGTGCCATCCAGCAACAGGGCGGGGGGATCTCCTACGAGCAGTACTTC,CAIQQQGGGISYEQYF
NA,TRBV5-8,TRBJ2-3,14,TRBD2,TGTGCCAGCAGCTTGGCCGGGAGGACTAATACGCAGTATTTT,CASSLAGRTNTQYF
few,TRBV20-1,TRBJ2-2,15,TRBD2,TGCAGTGCTAGATTTGCGGGGGTCGGCACCGGGGAGCTGTTTTTT,CSARFAGVGTGELFF
many,TRBV7-2,TRBJ2-1,14,NA,TGTGCCAGCAGCCGCCGGGGCGGCCCTTGGGAGCAGTTCTTC,CASSRRGGPWEQFF
many,TRBV7-9,TRBJ2-3,12,TRBD2,TGTGCCAGCCGAATCCGGGAGGGTACGCAGTATTTT,CASRIREGTQYF
many,TRBV12-3/TRBV12-4,TRBJ1-1,14,TRBD1,TGTGCCAGCAGTTTGTGGGACAGGGGTACTGAAGCTTTCTTT,CASSLWDRGTEAFF
many,TRBV20-1,TRBJ2-7,18,TRBD2,TGCAGTGCTAGACCCCGAATCCCGGGACTATCTCTGACTTACGAGCAGTACTTC,CSARPRIPGLSLTYEQYF
many,TRBV7-8,TRBJ2-7,13,TRBD1,TGTGCCAGCAGCCGGGACAGGGAAGGCGAGCAGTACTTC,CASSRDREGEQYF
many,TRBV12-3/TRBV12-4,TRBJ1-6,12,NA,TGTGCCAGCAGTTTCGATCACTCACCCCTCCACTTT,CASSFDHSPLHF
many,TRBV5-1,TRBJ2-3,15,NA,TGCGCCAGCAGCTCGCAGGGTAGAGACACAGATACGCAGTATTTT,CASSSQGRDTDTQYF
few,TRBV6-1,TRBJ1-1,14,NA,TGTGCCAGCCTCCTTGAGGGGGTCGGCACTGAAGCTTTCTTT,CASLLEGVGTEAFF
many,TRBV7-9,TRBJ2-3,16,TRBD2,TGTGCCAGCAGCACCTGGACTAGCGGGGCCACAGATACGCAGTATTTT,CASSTWTSGATDTQYF
many,TRBV2,TRBJ1-5,13,NA,TGTGCCAGCCACCGGGACAGCAATCAGCCCCAGCATTTT,CASHRDSNQPQHF
NA,TRBV12-5,TRBJ2-3,12,NA,TGTGCTAGTGGCCCTCGAGCAGATACGCAGTATTTT,CASGPRADTQYF
NA,TRBV9,TRBJ1-1,16,TRBD1,TGTGCCAGCAGCGACCCGGGGGGGACAGGGGTCACTGAAGCTTTCTTT,CASSDPGGTGVTEAFF
NA,TRBV24-1,TRBJ2-7,15,TRBD1,TGTGCCACCAGTGATGCCGGGACAGGGTCCTACGAGCAGTACTTC,CATSDAGTGSYEQYF
NA,TRBV28,TRBJ2-2,15,NA,TGTGCCAGCAGTTTCGGGGGGCCGTACACCGGGGAGCTGTTTTTT,CASSFGGPYTGELFF
few,TRBV24-1,TRBJ1-2,17,NA,TGTGCCACCAGTGATCCGCAGGACAGTGGCGCAGGCTATGGCTACACCTTC,CATSDPQDSGAGYGYTF
NA,TRBV5-1,TRBJ2-7,17,NA,TGCGCCAGCTACCCATGGGGGGCAGAGGGCCACGCGTACGAGCAGTACTTC,CASYPWGAEGHAYEQYF
NA,TRBV15,TRBJ2-1,14,NA,TGTGCCACCAGCGGAGAACAGGGTTTCTATGAGCAGTTCTTC,CATSGEQGFYEQFF
many,TRBV2,TRBJ2-1,15,TRBD2,TGTGCCAGCAGGATTAGCGGGGGGGCCGATGCTGAGCAGTTCTTC,CASRISGGADAEQFF
NA,TRBV6-1,TRBJ1-2,14,NA,TGTGCCAGCACCCTTAGCTACAGGAACTATGGCTACACCTTC,CASTLSYRNYGYTF
many,TRBV7-9,TRBJ2-3,17,TRBD2,TGTGCCAGCAGCTTAGGATCCCTAGCGGGGGTTACAGATACGCAGTATTTT,CASSLGSLAGVTDTQYF
many,TRBV9,TRBJ1-2,13,NA,TGTGCCAGCAGCGCCCAGGGCGGGGGGGGCTACACCTTC,CASSAQGGGGYTF
many,TRBV20-1,TRBJ2-7,13,NA,TGCAGTGCTAGTATCGCGTCCGGCTACGAGCAGTACTTC,CSASIASGYEQYF
many,TRBV5-6,TRBJ1-1,14,TRBD1,TGTGCCAGCAGCTTGGGAGGGGGCGGCAGTGAAGCTTTCTTT,CASSLGGGGSEAFF
many,TRBV6-2/TRBV6-3,TRBJ1-6,14,NA,TGTGCCAGCAACGAGGACAGTGGTATTTCACCCCTCCACTTT,CASNEDSGISPLHF
many,TRBV3-1,TRBJ1-1,16,TRBD1,TGTGCCAGCAGCCGCAATGACAGGGGAGGGAACACTGAAGCTTTCTTT,CASSRNDRGGNTEAFF
NA,TRBV12-3/TRBV12-4,TRBJ2-7,15,NA,TGTGCCAGCAGTCCGGGGACCAGATACTTCGACGAGCAGTACTTC,CASSPGTRYFDEQYF
many,TRBV12-3/TRBV12-4,TRBJ2-1,14,NA,TGTGCCAGCAGTGTGCCGGATGGGGCGAATGAGCAGTTCTTC,CASSVPDGANEQFF
few,TRBV25-1,TRBJ1-2,15,NA,TGTGCCAGCAGTGAGCCCACCGGGACCGCCTATGGCTACACCTTC,CASSEPTGTAYGYTF
many,TRBV28,TRBJ2-7,12,NA,TGTGCCAGCAGCTCCCGGTGGCCCGAGCAGTACTTC,CASSSRWPEQYF
many,TRBV12-3/TRBV12-4,TRBJ2-1,14,NA,TGTGCCAGCAGTTTTTCGGACTTGAAGCCTGAGCAGTTCTTC,CASSFSDLKPEQFF
NA,TRBV7-9,TRBJ2-5,15,TRBD2,TGTGCCAGCAGCTTAGCAAAGAAGCGGGGTGAGACCCAGTACTTC,CASSLAKKRGETQYF
many,TRBV5-1,TRBJ1-2,14,TRBD1,TGCGCCAGCAGCTTGGGACAGGGGGCTTATGGCTACACCTTC,CASSLGQGAYGYTF
many,TRBV2,TRBJ1-2,15,TRBD1,TGTGCCAGCATTAAGGGGGCAGCTTCGCGCTTTGGCTACACCTTC,CASIKGAASRFGYTF